This T cell receptor (beta chain) was captured by sequencing in a study of blood T cells in healthy people across ages. At the level of the study: Per every two T cells, about one barcoded beta molecule was captured by template switching.

Germline V gene lookup returns CDR1 DFQATT and CDR2 SNEGSKA (reference sequence). The CDR3 is 14 residues long. Study-wide results and limits: A strong correlation between TCR beta diversity and naive T cell percentage was seen. Estimates of diversity drawn from one million T cells were considered underestimates.

This clonotype was seen a handful of times. Its antigen is as yet unknown. Primers used in a second PCR of about 6 to 11 cycles were a sample-barcoded 5' primer and a J-beta primer mix. Per sample, CDR3-containing paired-end reads numbered at least 2.5 million. TCRdb independently ran MiXCR on the 5' RACE reads; one entry per CDR3 protein. In the table there are hundreds of thousands of distinct CDR3 sequences, around 43% of which are singletons. Input material: blood. The chain links TRBV20-1 to TRBJ2-3; D possibly corresponds to TRBD2 (6 bases). This TCR was sampled from an elderly man in good health. CDR3 in amino acids: CSHLFAGSTDTQYF. The CDR3 nucleotides are TGCAGCCACCTCTTTGCGGGGAGCACAGATACGCAGTATTTT.